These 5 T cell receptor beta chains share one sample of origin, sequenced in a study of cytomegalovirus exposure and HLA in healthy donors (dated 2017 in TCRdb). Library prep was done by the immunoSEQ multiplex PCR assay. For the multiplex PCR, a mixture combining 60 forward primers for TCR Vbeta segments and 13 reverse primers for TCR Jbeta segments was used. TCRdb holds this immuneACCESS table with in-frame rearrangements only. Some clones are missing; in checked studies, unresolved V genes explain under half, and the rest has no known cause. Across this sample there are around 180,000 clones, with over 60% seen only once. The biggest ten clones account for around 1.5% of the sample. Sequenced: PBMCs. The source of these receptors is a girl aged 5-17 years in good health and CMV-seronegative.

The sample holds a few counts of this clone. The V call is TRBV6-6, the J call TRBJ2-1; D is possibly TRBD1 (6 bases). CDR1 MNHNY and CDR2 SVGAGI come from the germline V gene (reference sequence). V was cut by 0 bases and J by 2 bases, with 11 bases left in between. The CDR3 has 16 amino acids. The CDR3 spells CASSYSNRATYNEQFF. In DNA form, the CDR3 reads TGTGCCAGCAGTTACTCGAACAGGGCCACCTACAATGAGCAGTTCTTC.

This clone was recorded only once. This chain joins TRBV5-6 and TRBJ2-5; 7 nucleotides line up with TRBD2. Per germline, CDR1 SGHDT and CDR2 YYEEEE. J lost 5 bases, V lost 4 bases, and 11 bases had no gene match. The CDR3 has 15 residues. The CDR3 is CASSRSGARLETQYF. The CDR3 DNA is TGTGCCAGCAGCCGCAGCGGGGCCCGGTTGGAGACCCAGTACTTC.

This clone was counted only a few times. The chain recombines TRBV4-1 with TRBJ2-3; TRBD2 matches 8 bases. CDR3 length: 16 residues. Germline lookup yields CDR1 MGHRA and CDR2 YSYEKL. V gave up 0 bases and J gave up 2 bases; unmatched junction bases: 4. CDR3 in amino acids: CASSQDAGGYTDTQYF. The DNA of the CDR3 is TGCGCCAGCAGCCAAGACGCGGGGGGTTACACAGATACGCAGTATTTT.

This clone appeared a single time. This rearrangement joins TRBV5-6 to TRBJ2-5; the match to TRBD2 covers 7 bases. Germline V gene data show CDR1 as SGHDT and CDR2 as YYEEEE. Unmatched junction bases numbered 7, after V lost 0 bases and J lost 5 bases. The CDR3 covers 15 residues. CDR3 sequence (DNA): TGTGCCAGCAGCTTGGCCGGGGGGTATGGGGAGACCCAGTACTTC. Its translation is CASSLAGGYGETQYF.

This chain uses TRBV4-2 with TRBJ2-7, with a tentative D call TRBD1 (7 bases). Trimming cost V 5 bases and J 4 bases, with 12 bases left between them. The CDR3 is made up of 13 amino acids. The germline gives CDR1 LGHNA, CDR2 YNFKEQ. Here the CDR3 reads CASSGAGGYEQYF. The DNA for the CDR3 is TGTGCCAGCAGCGGGGCAGGGGGGTACGAGCAGTACTTC.